This T cell receptor beta chain stems from a study of OX40 agonist ivuxolimab in advanced cancers. Study overall: Checkpoint inhibitors had been given previously to 40% of patients.

Using immunoSEQ multiplex PCR, the repertoire was profiled, and TCRdb retains in-frame clones only, with some absent. Found here are some 70,000 clones, roughly 83% of them singletons; the top ten hold over 1.3%. With 2 bases clipped from V and 6 bases from J, the junction kept 6 bases outside the gene matches. The CDR3 loop spans 16 amino acids. Germline V gene sequence: CDR1 MNHNY, CDR2 SVGAGI (reference sequence). General observations from the study: Among some nonresponders, normalized T-cell clonal expansion was also low. With doses of 0.1 to 3.0 mg/kg, CD4+ and CD8+ blood T cells had undergone clonal expansion by week 6.

For this clone: As yet, its antigen is unknown.

This specimen was CD4+ or CD8+ T cells sorted from blood, taken in a trial of the OX40 agonist ivuxolimab. This chain connects TRBV6-6 to TRBJ2-1; 11 bases line up with TRBD2. The clonotype comes from an adult with an advanced solid tumor such as melanoma, head and neck, liver or kidney cancer. CDR3 bases: TGTGCCAGCAGTTACCCCACTAGCGGGGGAAGCAATGAGCAGTTCTTC. Its protein is CASSYPTSGGSNEQFF.